The 15 T cell receptor beta chains below were found in one sample sequenced in a study of response to subunit inactivated influenza vaccine. TCRdb fed the RT-PCR reads into MiXCR, producing one record per CDR3 protein. The data show about 520,000 distinct CDR3 sequences, approximately 7.2% seen once. The source material was PBMCs from blood, sampled about 23 months after vaccination. Receptor source: a man between 50 and 70 years old who received an inactivated influenza vaccine.

This clonotype has only a few counts. V and J are TRBV29-1 and TRBJ1-6, with D tentatively TRBD1 (6 bases). The CDR3 runs to 15 residues. Per germline, CDR1 SQVTM and CDR2 ANQGSEA. With 5 bases removed from V and 0 bases from J, the gap between germline ends came to 11 bases. The CDR3, as DNA: TGCAGCGTTCGGACAGAAAGCTCCTATAATTCACCCCTCCACTTT. Amino acids: CSVRTESSYNSPLHF.

This clonotype was seen repeatedly, ten times or more. The rearrangement links TRBV29-1 to TRBJ2-5; D not certain. Trimming removed 3 bases at V and 1 base at J, with 6 bases between. There are 12 residues in the CDR3. CDR1 and CDR2 (germline): SQVTM, ANQGSEA. In nucleotides, the CDR3 is TGCAGCGTTGATACGGGCCAAGAGACCCAGTACTTC. This sequence encodes CSVDTGQETQYF.

This clonotype has just a few counts. The rearrangement links TRBV4-2 to TRBJ2-3, with TRBD1 matching 8 bases. The CDR3 is made up of 16 amino acids. V lost 4 bases, J lost 3 bases, and 9 bases stayed unmatched. CDR1 is LGHNA and CDR2 is YNFKEQ in the germline V gene. CDR3 amino acids: CASSPGTGLGTDTQYF. CDR3 coding DNA: TGTGCCAGCAGCCCGGGGACAGGTTTAGGTACAGATACGCAGTATTTT.

The gene calls are TRBV3-1 and TRBJ2-1; D not resolved. V lost 5 bases, J lost 6 bases, and 17 bases lay in between. The CDR3 has 15 residues. Per the germline V gene, CDR1 is LGHDT and CDR2 is YNNKEL (reference sequence). In DNA, the CDR3 is TGTGCCAGCAGCGGACGCCGGGCCCTAATCAATGAGCAGTTCTTC. This codes for CASSGRRALINEQFF.

This clonotype was detected a few times. V gene TRBV9 combines with J gene TRBJ2-3; 7 bases are a match to TRBD1. Trimming cost V 3 bases and J 1 base; bases outside gene matches: 8. This CDR3 spans 16 amino acids. Per the germline V gene, CDR1 is SGDLS and CDR2 is YYNGEE. CDR3: CASSAYNRGGTDTQYF. The CDR3 DNA is TGTGCCAGCAGCGCGTACAACAGGGGTGGCACAGATACGCAGTATTTT. The entire variable domain, with the rest obtained from reference TRBV9 and TRBJ2-3, is as follows: DSGVTQTPKHLITATGQRVTLRCSPRSGDLSVYWYQQSLDQGLQFLIQYYNGEERAKGNILERFSAQQFPDLHSELNLSSLELGDSALYFCASSAYNRGGTDTQYFGPGTRLTVL.

This sequence joins TRBV5-6 and TRBJ1-1, with D hard to call. The CDR3 loop spans 15 amino acids. Trimming shortened V by 0 bases and J by 5 bases, and 14 bases separated the two germline ends. Germline loops: CDR1 SGHDT, CDR2 YYEEEE. The CDR3 coding sequence is TGTGCCAGCAGCTTGGGGACCGTCCGAGGGACTGAAGCTTTCTTT. Its protein product is CASSLGTVRGTEAFF.

There are a few counts of this clonotype. The rearrangement joins TRBV18 to TRBJ2-1, with D uncertain. Per germline, CDR1 KGHSH and CDR2 LQKENI. The CDR3 sequence is 15 residues long. The V end was cut by 3 bases, the J end by 6 bases, with 15 bases between. CDR3 coding DNA: TGTGCCAGCTCACCGTTTTCGGAGTATATCAATGAGCAGTTCTTC. Translation: CASSPFSEYINEQFF. The complete variable domain, with remaining parts taken from reference TRBV18 and TRBJ2-1, reads NAGVMQNPRHLVRRRGQEARLRCSPMKGHSHVYWYRQLPEEGLKFMVYLQKENIIDESGMPKERFSAEFPKEGPSILRIQQVVRGDSAAYFCASSPFSEYINEQFFGPGTRLTVL.

This clonotype was seen only a few times. The chain links TRBV7-2 to TRBJ2-3; perhaps TRBD2 as D (5 bases). V lost 5 bases, J lost 6 bases, and 12 bases lay in between. Germline CDR1 SGHTA, CDR2 FQGNSA. The CDR3 has 13 residues. CDR3 bases: TGTGCCAGCAGCCGTGGGATAGCGGATACGCAGTATTTT. Amino acid sequence: CASSRGIADTQYF. The entire variable domain, with the rest obtained from reference TRBV7-2 and TRBJ2-3, is as follows: GAGVSQSPSNKVTEKGKDVELRCDPISGHTALYWYRQSLGQGLEFLIYFQGNSAPDKSGLPSDRFSAERTGGSVSTLTIQRTQQEDSAVYLCASSRGIADTQYFGPGTRLTVL.

This clonotype was recorded many times. This chain uses TRBV3-1 with TRBJ2-1, with 9 bases identical to TRBD2. Germline-derived CDR1 and CDR2 are LGHDT and YNNKEL (reference sequence). The V segment lost 3 bases and the J segment 8 bases; nucleotides outside the gene matches: 11. This CDR3 contains 16 residues. CDR3 residues: CASSHLLAGGVDEQFF. In nucleotides, the CDR3 is TGTGCCAGCAGCCACCTTCTTGCGGGAGGGGTAGATGAGCAGTTCTTC.

This clonotype was counted between two and nine times. This chain joins TRBV20-1 and TRBJ2-3; 15 positions agree with TRBD2. CDR1 is DFQATT, CDR2 SNEGSKA, per germline (reference sequence). This CDR3 has 17 amino acids. J lost 0 bases, V lost 3 bases, and 4 bases had no gene match. CDR3 amino acids: CSASSGTSGRSTDTQYF. DNA for the CDR3: TGCAGTGCTAGTTCCGGGACTAGCGGGAGGAGCACAGATACGCAGTATTTT.

This clonotype was seen many times. The chain has TRBV20-1 and TRBJ1-1, with D possibly TRBD1 on 5 matching bases. Trimming shortened V by 3 bases and J by 3 bases, and 14 bases separated the two germline ends. Germline lookup yields CDR1 DFQATT and CDR2 SNEGSKA (reference sequence). There are 14 residues in the CDR3. This chain's CDR3 is CSASTYRRDTEAFF. The CDR3 coding sequence is TGCAGTGCTAGTACTTACAGGAGAGACACTGAAGCTTTCTTT.

This clonotype has more than one count but fewer than ten. The genes are TRBV10-3 and TRBJ2-6; D gene uncertain. The length of the CDR3 is 15 residues. Deletions cut 3 bases from V and 0 bases from J, with 6 bases between. Germline V CDR1 and CDR2: ENHRY, SYGVKD. CDR3 in DNA: TGTGCCATCAGTGAAGGAGTCTCTGGGGCCAACGTCCTGACTTTC. It is translated as CAISEGVSGANVLTF.

This clonotype was observed at least ten times. This chain connects TRBV6-2 or TRBV6-3 to TRBJ2-7; 11 bases match TRBD2. Germline V gene lookup returns CDR1 MNHEY and CDR2 SVGEGT. The CDR3 has 15 amino acids. J gave up 2 bases and V 2 bases, and 2 bases lay outside the gene matches. CDR3 DNA: TGTGCCAGCAGTTACGGGACTAGCGGTACCTACGAGCAGTACTTC. The encoded protein is CASSYGTSGTYEQYF.

The rearrangement links TRBV24-1 to TRBJ2-5; D might be TRBD2 (5 bases). The CDR3 spans 14 residues. The V and J ends lost 5 bases and 2 bases respectively, with 11 bases between them. Germline CDR1 and CDR2: KGHDR and SFDVKD. CDR3 bases: TGTGCCACCAGTGGCGTCGGGATGCAAGAGACCCAGTACTTC. Translating it yields CATSGVGMQETQYF.

This clonotype was observed at least ten times. The CDR3 spells CSARSGIESYEQYF. CDR3 DNA sequence: TGCAGTGCTAGAAGTGGGATAGAGTCGTACGAGCAGTACTTC. This chain links TRBV20-1 with TRBJ2-7, with D hard to call. With 2 bases removed from V and 4 bases from J, the gap between germline ends came to 15 bases. Looked up from germline, CDR1 is DFQATT and CDR2 is SNEGSKA (reference sequence). This CDR3 has 14 amino acids.